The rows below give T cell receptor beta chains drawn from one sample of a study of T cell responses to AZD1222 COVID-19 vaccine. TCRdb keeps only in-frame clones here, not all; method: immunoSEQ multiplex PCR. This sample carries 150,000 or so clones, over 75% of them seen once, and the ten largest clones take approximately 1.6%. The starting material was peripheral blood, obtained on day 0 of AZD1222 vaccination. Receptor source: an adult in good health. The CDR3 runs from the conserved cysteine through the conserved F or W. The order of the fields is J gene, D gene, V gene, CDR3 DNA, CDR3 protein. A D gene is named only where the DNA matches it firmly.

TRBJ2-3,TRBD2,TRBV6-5,TGTGCCAGCAGTTACCGGCGGGAGGGCACAGATACGCAGTATTTT,CASSYRREGTDTQYF
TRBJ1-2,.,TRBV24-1,TGTGCCACCAGTGATGGACACGCCAACTATGGCTACACCTTC,CATSDGHANYGYTF
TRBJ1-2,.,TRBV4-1,TGCGCCAGCAGCCCGAGGGGATTCTATGGCTACACCTTC,CASSPRGFYGYTF
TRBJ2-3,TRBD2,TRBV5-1,TGCGCCAGCAGCGACCTTGGGACTAGCGGGGGGAGGGATACGCAGTATTTT,CASSDLGTSGGRDTQYF
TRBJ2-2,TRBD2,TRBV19,TGTGCCAGTAGCCCCCGGCTAGCGGGGGGGCCCGGGGAGCTGTTTTTT,CASSPRLAGGPGELFF
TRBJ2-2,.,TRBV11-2,TGTGCCAGCAGCCCCGGGGGAGGGGGGGCGAGGACCGGGGAGCTGTTTTTT,CASSPGGGGARTGELFF
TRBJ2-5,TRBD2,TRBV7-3,TGTGCCAGCAGCCCCGGGCGGGGGGAGACCCAGTACTTC,CASSPGRGETQYF
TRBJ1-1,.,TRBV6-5,TGTGCCAGCAGTTCCACCGGGACATTGAACACTGAAGCTTTCTTT,CASSSTGTLNTEAFF
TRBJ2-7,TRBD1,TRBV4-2,TGTGCCAGCAGCCAAGAAACATCCGGGACAGGGGTCTACGAGCAGTACTTC,CASSQETSGTGVYEQYF
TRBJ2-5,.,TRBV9,TGTGCCAGCAGCGTAGAAGGGAGCAGGGGAGAGACCCAGTACTTC,CASSVEGSRGETQYF
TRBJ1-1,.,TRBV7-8,TGTGCCAGCAGCTCCCAGGGAACTGAAGCTTTCTTT,CASSSQGTEAFF
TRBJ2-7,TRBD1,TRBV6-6,TGTGCCAGCAGTGGGCCTGGGACAGGGTTCAACGAGCAGTACTTC,CASSGPGTGFNEQYF
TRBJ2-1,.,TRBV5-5,TGTGCCAGCAGCGTGTGGGGTCCCTACAATGAGCAGTTCTTC,CASSVWGPYNEQFF